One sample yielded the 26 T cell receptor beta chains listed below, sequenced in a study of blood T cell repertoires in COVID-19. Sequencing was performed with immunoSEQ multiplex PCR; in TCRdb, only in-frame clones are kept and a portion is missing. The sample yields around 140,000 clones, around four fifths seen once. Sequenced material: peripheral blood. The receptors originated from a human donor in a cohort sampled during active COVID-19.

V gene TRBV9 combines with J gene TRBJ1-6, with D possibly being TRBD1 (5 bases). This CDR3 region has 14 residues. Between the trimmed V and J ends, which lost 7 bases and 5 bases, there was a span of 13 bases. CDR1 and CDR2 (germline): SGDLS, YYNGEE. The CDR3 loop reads CASGTARDNSPLHF. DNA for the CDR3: TGTGCCAGCGGGACTGCCAGGGATAATTCACCCCTCCACTTT.

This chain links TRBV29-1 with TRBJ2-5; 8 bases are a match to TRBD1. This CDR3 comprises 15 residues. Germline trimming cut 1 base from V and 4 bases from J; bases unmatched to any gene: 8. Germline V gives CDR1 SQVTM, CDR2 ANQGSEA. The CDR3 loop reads CSVEVAGQGGETQYF. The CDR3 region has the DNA TGCAGCGTTGAAGTAGCTGGACAGGGCGGAGAGACCCAGTACTTC.

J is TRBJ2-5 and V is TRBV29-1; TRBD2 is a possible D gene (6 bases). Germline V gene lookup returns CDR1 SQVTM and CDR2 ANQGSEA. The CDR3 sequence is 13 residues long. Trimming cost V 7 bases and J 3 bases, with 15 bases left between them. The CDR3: CSGLGGYKETQYF. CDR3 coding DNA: TGCAGCGGCTTGGGGGGATACAAAGAGACCCAGTACTTC.

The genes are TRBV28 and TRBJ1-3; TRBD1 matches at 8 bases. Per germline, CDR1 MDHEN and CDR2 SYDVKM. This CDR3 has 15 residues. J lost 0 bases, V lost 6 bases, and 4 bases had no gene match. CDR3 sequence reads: CASRETGGSGNTIYF. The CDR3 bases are TGTGCCAGCAGGGAAACAGGGGGCTCTGGAAACACCATATATTTT.

In DNA form, the CDR3 reads TGTGCCTGGCGGCCAGGCCCGAACACTGAAGCTTTCTTT. This encodes CAWRPGPNTEAFF. The rearrangement links TRBV30 to TRBJ1-1; D is unclear. Germline CDR1 GTSNPN, CDR2 SVGIG (reference sequence). The CDR3 is made up of 13 amino acids. V lost 5 bases to trimming and J lost 1 base, with 11 bases between them.

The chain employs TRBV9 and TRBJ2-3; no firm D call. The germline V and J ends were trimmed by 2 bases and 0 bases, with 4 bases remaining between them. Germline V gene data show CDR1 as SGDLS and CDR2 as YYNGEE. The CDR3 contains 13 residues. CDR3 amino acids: CASSVTSTDTQYF. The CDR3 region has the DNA TGTGCCAGCAGCGTTACTAGCACAGATACGCAGTATTTT.

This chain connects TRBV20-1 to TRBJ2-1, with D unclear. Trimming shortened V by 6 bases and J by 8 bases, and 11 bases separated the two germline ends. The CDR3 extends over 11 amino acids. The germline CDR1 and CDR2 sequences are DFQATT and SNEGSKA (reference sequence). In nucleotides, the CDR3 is TGCAGTGCACGTTCTCGGTATGAGCAGTTCTTC. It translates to CSARSRYEQFF.

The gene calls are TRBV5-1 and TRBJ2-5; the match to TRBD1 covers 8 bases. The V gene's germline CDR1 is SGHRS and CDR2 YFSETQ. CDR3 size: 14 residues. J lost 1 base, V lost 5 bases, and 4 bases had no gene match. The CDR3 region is CASRTGAGQETQYF. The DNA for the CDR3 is TGCGCCAGCAGGACAGGGGCGGGCCAAGAGACCCAGTACTTC.

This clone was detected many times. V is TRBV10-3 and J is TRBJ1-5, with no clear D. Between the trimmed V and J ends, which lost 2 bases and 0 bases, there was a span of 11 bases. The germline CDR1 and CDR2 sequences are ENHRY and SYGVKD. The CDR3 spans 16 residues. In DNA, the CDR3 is TGTGCCATCAGTGAGAGAACTCCCAATAGCAATCAGCCCCAGCATTTT. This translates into CAISERTPNSNQPQHF.

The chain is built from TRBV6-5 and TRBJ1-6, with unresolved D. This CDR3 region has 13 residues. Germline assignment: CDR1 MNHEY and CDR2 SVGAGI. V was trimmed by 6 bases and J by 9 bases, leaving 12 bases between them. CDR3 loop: CASSVTTSSPLHF. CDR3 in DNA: TGTGCCAGCAGCGTTACCACATCTTCACCCCTCCACTTT.

DNA for the CDR3: TGTGCCAGCAGCGCGAACAGCCGAGCGGGGGCCTCCGGGGAGCTGTTTTTT. Translation: CASSANSRAGASGELFF. The V gene is TRBV9, the J gene TRBJ2-2; 8 bases match TRBD2. The ends lost 3 bases at V and 6 bases at J; junction bases unmatched: 13. This CDR3 has 17 residues. Germline lookup yields CDR1 SGDLS and CDR2 YYNGEE.

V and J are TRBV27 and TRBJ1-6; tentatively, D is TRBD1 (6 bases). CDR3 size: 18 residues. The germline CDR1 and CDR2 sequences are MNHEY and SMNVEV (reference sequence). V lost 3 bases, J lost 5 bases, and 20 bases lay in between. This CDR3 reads CASSFRGNLYADNSPLHF. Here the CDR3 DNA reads TGTGCCAGCAGTTTCAGGGGAAATCTATATGCGGATAATTCACCCCTCCACTTT.

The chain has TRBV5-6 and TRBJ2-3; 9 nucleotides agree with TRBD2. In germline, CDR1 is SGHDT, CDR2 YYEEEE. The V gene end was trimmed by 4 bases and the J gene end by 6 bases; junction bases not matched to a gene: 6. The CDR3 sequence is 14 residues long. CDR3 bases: TGTGCCAGCAGCCGTAGCGGGAGCTGGGATACGCAGTATTTT. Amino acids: CASSRSGSWDTQYF.

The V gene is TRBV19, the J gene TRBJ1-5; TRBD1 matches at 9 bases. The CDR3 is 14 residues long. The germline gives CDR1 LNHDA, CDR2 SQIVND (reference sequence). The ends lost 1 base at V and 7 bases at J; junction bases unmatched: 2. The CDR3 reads CASSIGDRAQPQHF. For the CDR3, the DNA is TGTGCCAGTAGTATAGGGGACAGGGCCCAGCCCCAGCATTTT.

The CDR3: CASSPGLAGGRDTQYF. As DNA, the CDR3 is TGTGCCAGCAGCCCCGGACTAGCGGGGGGGCGAGATACGCAGTATTTT. The chain recombines TRBV7-3 with TRBJ2-3, with 15 bases lining up with TRBD2. The CDR3 consists of 16 residues. V shed 5 bases, J shed 5 bases, and the junction held 5 bases outside the gene matches. Germline CDR1 and CDR2: SGHTA and FQGTGA.

The CDR3 nucleotides are TGTGCCAGCAGCTTAGGACAGGGGGCAACAGATACGCAGTATTTT. Protein sequence: CASSLGQGATDTQYF. V is TRBV7-3 and J is TRBJ2-3, with 11 bases that match TRBD1. From germline, CDR1 is SGHTA and CDR2 FQGTGA. J was trimmed by 3 bases and V by 2 bases; bases with no gene match: 1. The CDR3 has 15 residues.

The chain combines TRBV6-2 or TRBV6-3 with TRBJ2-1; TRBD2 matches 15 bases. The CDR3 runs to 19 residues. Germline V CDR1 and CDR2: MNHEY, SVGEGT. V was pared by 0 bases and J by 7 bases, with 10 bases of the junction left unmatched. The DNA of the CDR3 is TGTGCCAGCAGTTACTCTGATCCACGGACTAGCGGGGGGGTAAATGAGCAGTTCTTC. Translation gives CASSYSDPRTSGGVNEQFF.

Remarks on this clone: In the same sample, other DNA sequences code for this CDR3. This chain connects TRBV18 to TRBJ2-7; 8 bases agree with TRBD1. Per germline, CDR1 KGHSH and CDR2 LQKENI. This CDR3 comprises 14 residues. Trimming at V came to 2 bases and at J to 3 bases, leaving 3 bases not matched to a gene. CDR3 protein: CASSPGTGDYEQYF. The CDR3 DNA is TGTGCCAGCTCACCAGGGACAGGAGACTACGAGCAGTACTTC.

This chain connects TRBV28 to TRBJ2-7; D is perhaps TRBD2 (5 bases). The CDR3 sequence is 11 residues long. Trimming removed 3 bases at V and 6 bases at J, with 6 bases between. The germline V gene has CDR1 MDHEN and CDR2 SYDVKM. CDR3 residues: CASSFRGEQYF. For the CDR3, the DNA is TGTGCCAGCAGTTTTCGGGGCGAGCAGTACTTC.

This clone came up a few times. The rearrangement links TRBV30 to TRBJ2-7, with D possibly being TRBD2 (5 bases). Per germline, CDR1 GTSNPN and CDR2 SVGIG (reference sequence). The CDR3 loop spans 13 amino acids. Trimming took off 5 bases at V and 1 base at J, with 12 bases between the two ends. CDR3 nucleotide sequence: TGTGCCTGGCGAGGCCGGGGTTCCTACGAGCAGTACTTC. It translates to CAWRGRGSYEQYF.

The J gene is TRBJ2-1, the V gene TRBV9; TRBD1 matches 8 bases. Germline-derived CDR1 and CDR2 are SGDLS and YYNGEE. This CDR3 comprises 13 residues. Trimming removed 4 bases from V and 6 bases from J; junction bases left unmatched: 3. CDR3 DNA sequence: TGTGCCAGCAGCCGTACAGGGGGCAATGAGCAGTTCTTC. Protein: CASSRTGGNEQFF.

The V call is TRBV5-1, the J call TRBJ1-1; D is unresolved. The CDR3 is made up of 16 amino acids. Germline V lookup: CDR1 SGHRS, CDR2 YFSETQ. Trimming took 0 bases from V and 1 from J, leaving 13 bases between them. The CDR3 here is CASSLGSGVPNTEAFF. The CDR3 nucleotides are TGCGCCAGCAGCTTGGGAAGCGGGGTTCCGAACACTGAAGCTTTCTTT.

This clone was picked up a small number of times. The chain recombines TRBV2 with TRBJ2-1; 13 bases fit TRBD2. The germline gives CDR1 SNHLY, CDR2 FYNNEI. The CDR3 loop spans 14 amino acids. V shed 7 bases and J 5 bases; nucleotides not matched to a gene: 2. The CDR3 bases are TGTGCCAGCATGGGACTAGCGGGGAACAATGAGCAGTTCTTC. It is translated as CASMGLAGNNEQFF.

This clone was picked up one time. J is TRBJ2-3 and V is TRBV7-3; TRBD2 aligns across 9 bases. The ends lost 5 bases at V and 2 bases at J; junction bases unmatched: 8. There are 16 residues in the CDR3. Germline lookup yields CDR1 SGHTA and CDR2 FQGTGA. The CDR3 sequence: CASSPLAGALTDTQYF. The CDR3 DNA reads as TGTGCCAGCAGCCCTTTAGCGGGGGCCCTCACAGATACGCAGTATTTT.

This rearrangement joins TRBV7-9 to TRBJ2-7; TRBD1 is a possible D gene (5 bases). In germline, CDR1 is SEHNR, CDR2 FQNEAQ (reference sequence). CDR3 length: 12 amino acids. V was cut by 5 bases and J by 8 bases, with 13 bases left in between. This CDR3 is CASSAEGAQQYV. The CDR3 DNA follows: TGTGCCAGCAGCGCTGAAGGGGCCCAGCAGTACGTC.

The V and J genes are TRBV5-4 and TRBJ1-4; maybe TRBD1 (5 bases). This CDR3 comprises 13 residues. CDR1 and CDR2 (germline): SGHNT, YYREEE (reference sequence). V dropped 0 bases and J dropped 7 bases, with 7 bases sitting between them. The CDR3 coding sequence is TGTGCCAGCAGCTTGGAAGGGGTTGAAAAACTGTTTTTT. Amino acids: CASSLEGVEKLFF.